The 16 T cell receptor beta chains listed next were all sequenced from one sample in a study of cytomegalovirus exposure and HLA in healthy donors. The PCR ran on 60 Vbeta and 13 Jbeta primers. The protocol was immunoSEQ multiplex PCR, while the TCRdb copy is restricted to in-frame clones and leaves out a portion. This sample's table reports 120,000 to 150,000 clones. The sample was PBMCs. The origin of the receptors is a woman in her forties or fifties in good health and CMV-seronegative.

The rearrangement joins TRBV5-1 to TRBJ2-4, with D maybe TRBD1 (6 bases). CDR1 is SGHRS and CDR2 is YFSETQ in the germline V gene. V lost 0 bases and J 6 bases, leaving 10 bases between the germline ends. This CDR3 has 14 amino acids. CDR3 DNA sequence: TGCGCCAGCAGCTTGGACGTCAGGGGAAACATTCAGTACTTC. Protein sequence: CASSLDVRGNIQYF.

The chain recombines TRBV18 with TRBJ1-5; no reliable D call. This CDR3 is 13 amino acids long. Trimming pared 6 bases from V and 2 bases from J, leaving 8 bases between. Germline V gene sequence: CDR1 KGHSH, CDR2 LQKENI. CDR3 DNA sequence: TGTGCCAGCTCTACACGGGGCAATCAGCCCCAGCATTTT. Translated, it gives CASSTRGNQPQHF.

The rearrangement uses TRBV10-1 and TRBJ1-5, with 7 bases matching TRBD1. Germline trimming cut 7 bases from V and 1 base from J; bases unmatched to any gene: 7. Per the germline V gene, CDR1 is WNHNN and CDR2 is SYGVQD (reference sequence). The CDR3 consists of 15 residues. The CDR3 coding sequence is TGCGCCAGCACAGGTGACAGGGAGAGCAATCAGCCCCAGCATTTT. Its translation: CASTGDRESNQPQHF.

This sequence joins TRBV7-9 and TRBJ2-7; D is perhaps TRBD1 (5 bases). V shed 1 base and J shed 0 bases, with 7 bases lying between them. Germline lookup yields CDR1 SEHNR and CDR2 FQNEAQ (reference sequence). This CDR3 spans 14 amino acids. For the CDR3, the DNA is TGTGCCAGCAGCTTAGGTGACAGCTCCTACGAGCAGTACTTC. Translating it yields CASSLGDSSYEQYF.

The rearrangement uses TRBV2 and TRBJ2-4, with D possibly TRBD2 on 6 matching bases. The V gene lost 4 bases and the J gene lost 2 bases, with 9 bases spanning the gap. The germline CDR1 and CDR2 sequences are SNHLY and FYNNEI. The CDR3 length is 14 residues. The CDR3 sequence: CASSVEGPKNIQYF. CDR3 nucleotide sequence: TGTGCCAGCAGTGTGGAGGGGCCCAAAAACATTCAGTACTTC. Complete variable domain (other parts from reference TRBV2 and TRBJ2-4): EPEVTQTPSHQVTQMGQEVILRCVPISNHLYFYWYRQILGQKVEFLVSFYNNEISEKSEIFDDQFSVERPDGSNFTLKIRSTKLEDSAMYFCASSVEGPKNIQYFGAGTRLSVL.

The chain couples TRBV15 to TRBJ1-4, with 10 bases identical to TRBD1. Germline lookup yields CDR1 LNHNV and CDR2 YYDKDF (reference sequence). The CDR3 has 17 amino acids. J lost 4 bases, V lost 1 base, and 6 bases had no gene match. The CDR3: CATSRVAGTGDNEKLFF. CDR3 DNA sequence: TGTGCCACCAGCAGAGTTGCGGGGACAGGGGATAATGAAAAACTGTTTTTT.

The chain joins TRBV27 to TRBJ2-7; D is perhaps TRBD2 (6 bases). This CDR3 has 16 residues. The V gene lost 3 bases and the J gene lost 0 bases, with 15 bases spanning the gap. CDR1 and CDR2 from the germline V gene are MNHEY and SMNVEV (reference sequence). The CDR3 sequence: CASSFMWTTISYEQYF. The DNA of the CDR3 is TGTGCCAGCAGTTTTATGTGGACTACTATCTCCTACGAGCAGTACTTC.

V gene TRBV2 combines with J gene TRBJ2-5; TRBD2 aligns across 9 bases. Germline CDR1 SNHLY, CDR2 FYNNEI. This CDR3 is 14 amino acids long. After removal of 9 bases from V and 5 bases from J, the junction contained 10 bases not matched to a gene. The CDR3 region is CASRSGGQGETQYF. The CDR3 DNA follows: TGTGCCAGTCGAAGCGGGGGGCAGGGGGAGACCCAGTACTTC.

The V gene is TRBV5-1, the J gene TRBJ2-1; 14 positions match TRBD2. The CDR3 has 15 residues. From germline, CDR1 is SGHRS and CDR2 YFSETQ. J gave up 8 bases and V 5 bases, and 6 bases lay outside the gene matches. In nucleotides, the CDR3 is TGCGCCAGCAGGGAGACTAGCGGGGGGGCCGATGAGCAGTTCTTC. This encodes CASRETSGGADEQFF.

The chain recombines TRBV5-1 with TRBJ1-2; the match to TRBD1 covers 7 bases. CDR3 size: 16 residues. Germline values: CDR1 SGHRS, CDR2 YFSETQ. Unmatched junction bases numbered 13, after V lost 0 bases and J lost 8 bases. The CDR3: CASSLAQSRGARGYTF. DNA of the CDR3: TGCGCCAGCAGCTTGGCCCAATCCAGGGGGGCCCGGGGCTACACCTTC.

The CDR3 region is CACSQGSNQPQHF. Here the CDR3 DNA reads TGTGCCTGTTCACAGGGGAGCAATCAGCCCCAGCATTTT. The chain combines TRBV30 with TRBJ1-5; 7 bases are a match to TRBD1. Germline CDR1 is GTSNPN and CDR2 is SVGIG (reference sequence). This CDR3 has 13 amino acids. The V and J ends lost 6 bases and 1 base, in that order; junction bases with no gene match: 3.

As concerns this clone: Distinct nucleotide sequences in the sample also encode this CDR3. The chain uses TRBV19 and TRBJ1-2; tentatively, D is TRBD1 (5 bases). The CDR3 length is 14 residues. The germline CDR1 and CDR2 sequences are LNHDA and SQIVND (reference sequence). V was shortened by 0 bases and J by 4 bases, with 9 bases between the two germline ends. The CDR3 loop is CASSIDRDSYGYTF. The DNA for the CDR3 is TGTGCCAGTAGTATAGATCGAGACAGCTATGGCTACACCTTC.

In DNA form, the CDR3 reads TGTGCCAGCAGCTTGGCAGGCACTGAAGCTTTCTTT. Translated, it gives CASSLAGTEAFF. This chain links TRBV7-2 with TRBJ1-1, with D unclear. With 3 bases removed from V and 4 bases from J, the gap between germline ends came to 6 bases. The CDR3 consists of 12 residues. CDR1 is SGHTA, CDR2 FQGNSA, per germline.

The V gene is TRBV5-5, the J gene TRBJ1-2; tentative D call: TRBD1 (5 bases). The CDR3 has 15 residues. Per the germline V gene, CDR1 is SGHKS and CDR2 is YYEKEE (reference sequence). The ends were cut back, 4 bases at V and 0 bases at J, with 13 bases in the middle. The CDR3 DNA reads TGTGCCAGCAGCCCGTCAGGGCGTACTAACTATGGCTACACCTTC. Its translation: CASSPSGRTNYGYTF.

V gene TRBV7-4 combines with J gene TRBJ2-7; 9 positions match TRBD1. V lost 5 bases, J lost 6 bases, and 14 bases stayed unmatched. This CDR3 is built from 16 residues. Germline assignment: CDR1 SGHVT and CDR2 SQSDAQ. CDR3 region: CASSLQTGTGRGEQYF. CDR3 bases: TGTGCCAGCAGCCTACAAACCGGGACAGGGAGGGGCGAGCAGTACTTC. Full variable domain (rest looked up from reference TRBV7-4 and TRBJ2-7): GAGVSQSPRYKVAKRGRDVALRCDSISGHVTLYWYRQTLGQGSEVLTYSQSDAQRDKSGRPSGRFSAERPERSVSTLKIQRTEQGDSAVYLCASSLQTGTGRGEQYFGPGTRLTVT.

The rearrangement joins TRBV4-1 to TRBJ1-5, with 8 bases identical to TRBD1. Germline trimming cut 3 bases from V and 4 bases from J; bases unmatched to any gene: 17. The V gene's germline CDR1 is MGHRA and CDR2 YSYEKL. The CDR3 spans 19 residues. CDR3 coding DNA: TGCGCCAGCAGCCAGTTCTTACCTCTCCAGGGGGCCCTAAATCAGCCCCAGCATTTT. Encoded protein: CASSQFLPLQGALNQPQHF.